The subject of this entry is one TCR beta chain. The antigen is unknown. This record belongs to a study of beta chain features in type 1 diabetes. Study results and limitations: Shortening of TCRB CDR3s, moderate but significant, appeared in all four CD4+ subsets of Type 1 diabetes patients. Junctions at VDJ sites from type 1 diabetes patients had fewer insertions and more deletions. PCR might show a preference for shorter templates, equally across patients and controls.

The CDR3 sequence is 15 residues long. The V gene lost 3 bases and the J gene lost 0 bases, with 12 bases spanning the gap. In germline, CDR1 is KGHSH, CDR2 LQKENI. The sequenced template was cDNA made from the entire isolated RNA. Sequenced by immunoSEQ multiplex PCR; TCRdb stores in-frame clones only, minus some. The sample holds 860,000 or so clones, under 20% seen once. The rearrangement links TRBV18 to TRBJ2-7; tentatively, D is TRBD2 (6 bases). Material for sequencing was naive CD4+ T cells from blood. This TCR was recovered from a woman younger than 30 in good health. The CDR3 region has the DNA TGTGCCAGCTCACCGGGCCAGCGGGTCTCCTACGAGCAGTACTTC. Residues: CASSPGQRVSYEQYF.